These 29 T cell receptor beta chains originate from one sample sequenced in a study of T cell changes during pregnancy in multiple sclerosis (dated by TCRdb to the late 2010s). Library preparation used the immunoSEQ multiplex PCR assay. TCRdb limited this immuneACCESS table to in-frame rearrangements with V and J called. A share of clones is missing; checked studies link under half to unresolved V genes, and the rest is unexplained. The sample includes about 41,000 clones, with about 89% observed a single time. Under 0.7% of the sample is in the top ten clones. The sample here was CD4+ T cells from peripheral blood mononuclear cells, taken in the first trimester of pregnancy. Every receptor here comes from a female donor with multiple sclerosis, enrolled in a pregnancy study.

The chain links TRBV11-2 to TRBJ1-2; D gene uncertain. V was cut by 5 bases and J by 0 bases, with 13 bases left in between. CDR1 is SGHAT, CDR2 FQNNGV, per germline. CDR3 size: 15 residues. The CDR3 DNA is TGTGCCAGCAGCCCATTGGGAGGATCTAACTATGGCTACACCTTC. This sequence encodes CASSPLGGSNYGYTF.

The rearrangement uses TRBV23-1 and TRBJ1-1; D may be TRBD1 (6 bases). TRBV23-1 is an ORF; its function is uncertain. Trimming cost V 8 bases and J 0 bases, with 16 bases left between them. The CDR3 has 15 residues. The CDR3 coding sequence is TGCGCCAGCGCACCTTACAGGGATATGAACACTGAAGCTTTCTTT. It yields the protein CASAPYRDMNTEAFF.

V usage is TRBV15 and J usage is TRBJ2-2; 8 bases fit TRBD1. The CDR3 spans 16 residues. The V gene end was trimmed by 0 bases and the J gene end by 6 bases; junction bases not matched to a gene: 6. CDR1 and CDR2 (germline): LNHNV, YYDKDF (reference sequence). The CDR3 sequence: CATSRDLQGASGELFF. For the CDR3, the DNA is TGTGCCACCAGCAGAGATCTTCAGGGGGCCTCCGGGGAGCTGTTTTTT.

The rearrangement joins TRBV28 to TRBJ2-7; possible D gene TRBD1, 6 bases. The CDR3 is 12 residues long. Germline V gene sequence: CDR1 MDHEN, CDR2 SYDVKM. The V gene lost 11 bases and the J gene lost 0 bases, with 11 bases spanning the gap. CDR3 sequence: CACGQSSYEQYF. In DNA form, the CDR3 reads TGTGCCTGCGGACAGAGCTCCTACGAGCAGTACTTC.

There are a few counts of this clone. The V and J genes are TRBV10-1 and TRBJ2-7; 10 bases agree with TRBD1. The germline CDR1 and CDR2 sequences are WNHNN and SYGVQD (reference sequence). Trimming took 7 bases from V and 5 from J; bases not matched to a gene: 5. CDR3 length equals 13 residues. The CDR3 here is CASTRDRGHEQYF. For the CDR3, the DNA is TGCGCCAGCACCCGGGACAGGGGCCACGAGCAGTACTTC.

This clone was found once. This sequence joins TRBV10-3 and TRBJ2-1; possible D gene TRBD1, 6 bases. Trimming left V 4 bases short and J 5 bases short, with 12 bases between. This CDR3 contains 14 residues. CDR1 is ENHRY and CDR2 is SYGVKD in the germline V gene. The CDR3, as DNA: TGTGCCATCAGTGTTAACAGGGTCAACAATGAGCAGTTCTTC. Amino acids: CAISVNRVNNEQFF.

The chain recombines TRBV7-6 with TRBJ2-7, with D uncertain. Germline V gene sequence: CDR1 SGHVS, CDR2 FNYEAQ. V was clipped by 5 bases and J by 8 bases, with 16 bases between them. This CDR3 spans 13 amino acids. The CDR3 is CASSPAPSAQQYF. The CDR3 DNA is TGTGCCAGCAGCCCCGCGCCGAGCGCCCAGCAGTACTTC.

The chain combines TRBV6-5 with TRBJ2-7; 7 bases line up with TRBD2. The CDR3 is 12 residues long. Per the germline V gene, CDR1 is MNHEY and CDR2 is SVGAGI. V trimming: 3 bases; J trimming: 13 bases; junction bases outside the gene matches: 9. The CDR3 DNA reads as TGTGCCAGCAGTTATGTGGGAGGGCCTCCATACTTC. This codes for CASSYVGGPPYF.

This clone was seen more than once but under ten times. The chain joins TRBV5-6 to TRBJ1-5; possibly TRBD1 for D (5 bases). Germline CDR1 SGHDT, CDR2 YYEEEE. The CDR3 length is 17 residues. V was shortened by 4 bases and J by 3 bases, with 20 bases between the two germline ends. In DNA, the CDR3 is TGTGCCAGCAGCGCAACCTTAGCAGCGGGGGACAATCAGCCCCAGCATTTT. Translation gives CASSATLAAGDNQPQHF.

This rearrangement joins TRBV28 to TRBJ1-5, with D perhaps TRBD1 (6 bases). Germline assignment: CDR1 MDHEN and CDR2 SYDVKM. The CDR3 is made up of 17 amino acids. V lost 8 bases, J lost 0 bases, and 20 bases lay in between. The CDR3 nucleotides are TGTGCCAGCGTCCGGACAGATTTATATGATAGCAATCAGCCCCAGCATTTT. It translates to CASVRTDLYDSNQPQHF. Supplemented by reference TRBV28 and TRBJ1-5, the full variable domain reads DVKVTQSSRYLVKRTGEKVFLECVQDMDHENMFWYRQDPGLGLRLIYFSYDVKMKEKGDIPEGYSVSREKKERFSLILESASTNQTSMYLCASVRTDLYDSNQPQHFGDGTRLSIL.

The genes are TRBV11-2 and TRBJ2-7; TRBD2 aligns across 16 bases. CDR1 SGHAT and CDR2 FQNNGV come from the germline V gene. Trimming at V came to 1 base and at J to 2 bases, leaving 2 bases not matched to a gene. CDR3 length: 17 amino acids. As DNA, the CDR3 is TGTGCCAGCAGCTTAGGCGGGACTAGCGGGAGGGCCTACGAGCAGTACTTC. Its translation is CASSLGGTSGRAYEQYF. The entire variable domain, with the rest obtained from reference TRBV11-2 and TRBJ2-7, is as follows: EAGVAQSPRYKIIEKRQSVAFWCNPISGHATLYWYQQILGQGPKLLIQFQNNGVVDDSQLPKDRFSAERLKGVDSTLKIQPAKLEDSAVYLCASSLGGTSGRAYEQYFGPGTRLTVT.

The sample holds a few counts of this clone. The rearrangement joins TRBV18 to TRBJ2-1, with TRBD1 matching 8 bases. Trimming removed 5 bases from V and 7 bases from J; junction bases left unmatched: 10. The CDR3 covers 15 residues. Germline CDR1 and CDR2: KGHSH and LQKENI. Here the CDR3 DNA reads TGTGCCAGCTCATCAGGGGGCGTGATGCGTAATGAGCAGTTCTTC. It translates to CASSSGGVMRNEQFF.

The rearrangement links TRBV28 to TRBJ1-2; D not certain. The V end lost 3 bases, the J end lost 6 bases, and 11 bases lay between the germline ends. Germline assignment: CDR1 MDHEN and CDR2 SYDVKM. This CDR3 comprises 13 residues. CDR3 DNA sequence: TGTGCCAGCAGTTTCGGGTCCGTTGATGGCTACACCTTC. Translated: CASSFGSVDGYTF.

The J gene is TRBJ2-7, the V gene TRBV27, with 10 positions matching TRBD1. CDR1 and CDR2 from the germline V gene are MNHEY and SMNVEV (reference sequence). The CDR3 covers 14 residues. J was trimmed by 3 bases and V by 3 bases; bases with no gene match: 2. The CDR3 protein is CASSFGQGGYEQYF. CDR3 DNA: TGTGCCAGCAGTTTCGGACAGGGGGGCTACGAGCAGTACTTC.

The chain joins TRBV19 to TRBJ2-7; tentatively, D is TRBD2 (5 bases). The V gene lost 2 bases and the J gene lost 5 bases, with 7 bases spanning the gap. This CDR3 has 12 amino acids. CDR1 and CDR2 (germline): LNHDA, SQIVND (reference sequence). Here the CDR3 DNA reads TGTGCCAGTAGTATATCGACTAACGAGCAGTACTTC. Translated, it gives CASSISTNEQYF.

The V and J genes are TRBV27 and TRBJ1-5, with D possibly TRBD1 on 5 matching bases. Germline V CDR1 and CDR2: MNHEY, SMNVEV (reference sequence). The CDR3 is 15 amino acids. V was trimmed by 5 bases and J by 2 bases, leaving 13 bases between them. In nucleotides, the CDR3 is TGTGCCAGCAGTCGAGGGACTTCGGGCAATCAGCCCCAGCATTTT. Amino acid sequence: CASSRGTSGNQPQHF.

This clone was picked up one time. The CDR3 DNA reads TGTGCCAGCAGTACGGGACAGGGGTACAATGAGCAGTTCTTC. The encoded protein is CASSTGQGYNEQFF. The rearrangement joins TRBV6-5 to TRBJ2-1; TRBD1 agrees at 10 bases. CDR1 is MNHEY and CDR2 is SVGAGI in the germline V gene. Trimming took 5 bases from V and 4 from J; bases not matched to a gene: 2. The CDR3 length is 14 residues.

The CDR3, as DNA: TGCGCCAGCAGCCACCCGGGACAGGGCTCCTACGAGCAGTACTTC. Translating gives CASSHPGQGSYEQYF. The chain employs TRBV4-3 and TRBJ2-7, with TRBD1 identical over 9 bases. Germline assignment: CDR1 LGHNA and CDR2 YSLEER. CDR3 length equals 15 residues. V trimming: 3 bases; J trimming: 0 bases; junction bases outside the gene matches: 3.

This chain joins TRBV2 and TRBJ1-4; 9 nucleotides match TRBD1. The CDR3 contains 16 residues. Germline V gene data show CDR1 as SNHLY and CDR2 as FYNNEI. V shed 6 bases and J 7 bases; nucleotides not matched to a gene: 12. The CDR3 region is CASSAYQDRGSEKLFF. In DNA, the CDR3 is TGTGCCAGCAGCGCCTATCAAGACAGGGGGAGTGAAAAACTGTTTTTT.

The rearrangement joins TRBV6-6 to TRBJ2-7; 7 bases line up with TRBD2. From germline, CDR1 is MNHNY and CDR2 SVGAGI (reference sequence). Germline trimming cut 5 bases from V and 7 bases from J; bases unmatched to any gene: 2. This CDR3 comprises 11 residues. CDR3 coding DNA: TGTGCCAGCAGTAACGGGAGGGAGCAGTACTTC. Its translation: CASSNGREQYF.

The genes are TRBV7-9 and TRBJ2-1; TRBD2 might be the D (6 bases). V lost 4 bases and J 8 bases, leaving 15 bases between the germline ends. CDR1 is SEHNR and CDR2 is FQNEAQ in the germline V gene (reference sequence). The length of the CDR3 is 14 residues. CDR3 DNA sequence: TGTGCCAGCAGCTCCCGGGTAGCGGTGCATGAGCAGTTCTTC. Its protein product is CASSSRVAVHEQFF.

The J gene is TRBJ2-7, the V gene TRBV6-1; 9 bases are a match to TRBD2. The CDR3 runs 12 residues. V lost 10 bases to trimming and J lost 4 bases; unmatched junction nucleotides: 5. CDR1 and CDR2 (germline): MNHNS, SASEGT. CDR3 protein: CATTSGLYEQYF. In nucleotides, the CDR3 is TGTGCCACAACTAGCGGGCTTTACGAGCAGTACTTC.

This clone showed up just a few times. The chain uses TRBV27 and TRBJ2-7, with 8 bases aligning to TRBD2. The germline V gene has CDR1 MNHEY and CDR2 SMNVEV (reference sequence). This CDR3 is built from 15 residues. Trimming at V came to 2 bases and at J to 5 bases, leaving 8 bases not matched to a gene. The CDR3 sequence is CASSLKGGGLNEQYF. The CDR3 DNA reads TGTGCCAGCAGTTTAAAAGGCGGGGGGTTGAACGAGCAGTACTTC.

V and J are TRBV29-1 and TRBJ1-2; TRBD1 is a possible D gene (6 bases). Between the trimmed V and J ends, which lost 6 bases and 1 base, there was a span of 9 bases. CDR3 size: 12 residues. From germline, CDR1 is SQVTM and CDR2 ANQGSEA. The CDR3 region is CSVGQNNYGYTF. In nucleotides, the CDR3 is TGCAGCGTAGGACAGAATAACTATGGCTACACCTTC.

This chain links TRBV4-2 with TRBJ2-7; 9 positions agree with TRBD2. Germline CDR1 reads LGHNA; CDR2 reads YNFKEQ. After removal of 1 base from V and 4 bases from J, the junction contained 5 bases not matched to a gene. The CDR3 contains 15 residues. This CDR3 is CASSQVTAGGYEQYF. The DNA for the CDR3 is TGTGCCAGCAGCCAAGTAACGGCGGGAGGGTACGAGCAGTACTTC.

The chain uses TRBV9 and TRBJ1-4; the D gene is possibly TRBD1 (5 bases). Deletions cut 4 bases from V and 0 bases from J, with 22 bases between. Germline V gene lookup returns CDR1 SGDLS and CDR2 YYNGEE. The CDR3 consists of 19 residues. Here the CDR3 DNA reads TGTGCCAGCAGCCATGGGGACGGGAGGATCTCTACAACTAATGAAAAACTGTTTTTT. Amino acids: CASSHGDGRISTTNEKLFF. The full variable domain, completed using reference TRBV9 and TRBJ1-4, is DSGVTQTPKHLITATGQRVTLRCSPRSGDLSVYWYQQSLDQGLQFLIQYYNGEERAKGNILERFSAQQFPDLHSELNLSSLELGDSALYFCASSHGDGRISTTNEKLFFGSGTQLSVL.

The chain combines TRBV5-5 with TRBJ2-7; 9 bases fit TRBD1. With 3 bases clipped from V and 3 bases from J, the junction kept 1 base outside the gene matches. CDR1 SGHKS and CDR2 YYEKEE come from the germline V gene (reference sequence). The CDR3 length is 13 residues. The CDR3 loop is CASSWDRVYEQYF. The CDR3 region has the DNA TGTGCCAGCAGCTGGGACAGGGTCTACGAGCAGTACTTC.

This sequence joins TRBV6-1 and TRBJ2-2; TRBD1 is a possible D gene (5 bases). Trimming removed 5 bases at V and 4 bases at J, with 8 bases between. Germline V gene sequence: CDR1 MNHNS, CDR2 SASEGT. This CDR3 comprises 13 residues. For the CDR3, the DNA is TGTGCCAGCAGTAATAGGGGCACCGGGGAGCTGTTTTTT. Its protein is CASSNRGTGELFF.

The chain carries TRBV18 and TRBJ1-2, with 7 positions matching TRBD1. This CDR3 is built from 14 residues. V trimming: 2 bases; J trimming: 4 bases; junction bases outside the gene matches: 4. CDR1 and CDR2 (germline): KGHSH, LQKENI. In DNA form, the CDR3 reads TGTGCCAGCTCACCATCCGACAGGGCCTATGGCTACACCTTC. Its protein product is CASSPSDRAYGYTF.